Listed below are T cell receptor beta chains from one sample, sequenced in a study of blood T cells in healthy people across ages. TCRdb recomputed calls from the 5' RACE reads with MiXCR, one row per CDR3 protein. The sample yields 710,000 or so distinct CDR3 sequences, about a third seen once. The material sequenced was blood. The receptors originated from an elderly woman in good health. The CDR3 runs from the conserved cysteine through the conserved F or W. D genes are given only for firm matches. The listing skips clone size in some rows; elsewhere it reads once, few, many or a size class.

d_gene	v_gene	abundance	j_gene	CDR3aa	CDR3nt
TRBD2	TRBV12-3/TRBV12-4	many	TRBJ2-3	CASSLSGGLTTQYF	TGTGCCAGCAGTTTGAGCGGGGGGCTGACTACGCAGTATTTT
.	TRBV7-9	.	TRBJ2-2	CASSLLTANTGELFF	TGTGCCAGCAGCTTATTAACAGCGAACACCGGGGAGCTGTTTTTT
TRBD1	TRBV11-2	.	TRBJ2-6	CASSFTPGQMVSTSGANVLTF	TGTGCCAGCAGCTTTACTCCGGGACAGATGGTATCTACGTCTGGGGCCAACGTCCTGACTTTC
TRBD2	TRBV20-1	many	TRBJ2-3	CSARVTGTSGFRDTQYF	TGCAGTGCTAGAGTCACCGGGACTAGCGGGTTCCGGGATACGCAGTATTTT
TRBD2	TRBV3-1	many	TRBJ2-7	CASSPRLAGDSYEQYF	TGTGCCAGCAGCCCTCGACTAGCGGGGGACTCCTACGAGCAGTACTTC
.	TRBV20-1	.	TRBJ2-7	CSAGAGAGEQYF	TGCAGTGCCGGGGCAGGGGCAGGCGAGCAGTACTTC
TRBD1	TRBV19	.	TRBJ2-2	CASRPGTENTGELFF	TGTGCCAGTCGACCAGGGACAGAGAACACCGGGGAGCTGTTTTTT
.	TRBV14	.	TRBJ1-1	CASSQRAGYRNTEAFF	TGTGCCAGCAGCCAAAGGGCGGGGTATCGAAACACTGAAGCTTTCTTT
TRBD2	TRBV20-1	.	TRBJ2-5	CSASSGTAYGQYF	TGCAGTGCAAGTAGCGGGACCGCCTACGGGCAGTACTTC
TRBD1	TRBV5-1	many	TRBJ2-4	CASSFMAGGRDAKNIQYF	TGCGCCAGCAGCTTCATGGCAGGGGGCCGTGACGCCAAAAACATTCAGTACTTC
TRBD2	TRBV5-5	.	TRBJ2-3	CASSLQLGGGVSTDTQYF	TGTGCCAGCAGCTTGCAACTGGGCGGGGGGGTTAGCACAGATACGCAGTATTTT
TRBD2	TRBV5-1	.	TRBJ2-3	CASGRLAPSGKQYF	TGCGCCAGCGGGAGACTAGCGCCCTCGGGAAAGCAGTATTTT
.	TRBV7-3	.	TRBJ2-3	CASSLAGKADTQYF	TGTGCCAGCAGCTTAGCGGGGAAGGCAGATACGCAGTATTTT
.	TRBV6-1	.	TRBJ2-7	CAARGYEGQYF	TGTGCCGCGAGGGGCTACGAAGGGCAGTACTTC
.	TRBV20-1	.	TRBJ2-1	CSGRWGNEQFF	TGCAGTGGACGGTGGGGGAATGAGCAGTTCTTC
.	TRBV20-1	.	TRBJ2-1	CSAARGHEQFF	TGCAGTGCAGCACGAGGGCATGAGCAGTTCTTC
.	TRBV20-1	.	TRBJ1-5	CSARGIHQPQHF	TGCAGTGCTAGGGGCATTCATCAGCCCCAGCATTTT
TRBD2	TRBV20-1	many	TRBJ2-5	CSAIVLAGEETQYF	TGCAGTGCCATCGTACTAGCGGGGGAGGAGACCCAGTACTTC
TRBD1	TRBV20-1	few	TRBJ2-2	CSAIVDRTNTGELFF	TGCAGTGCTATTGTGGACAGGACGAACACCGGGGAGCTGTTTTTT
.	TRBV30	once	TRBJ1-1	CAWSVYGTRSTEAFF	TGTGCCTGGAGTGTGTATGGGACCCGGAGCACTGAAGCTTTCTTT
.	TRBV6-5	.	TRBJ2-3	CASSRSGGAQYF	TGTGCCAGCAGTCGCTCCGGCGGGGCGCAGTATTTT
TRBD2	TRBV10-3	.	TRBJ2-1	CAIRELAGGNEQFF	TGTGCCATCAGGGAACTAGCGGGAGGGAATGAGCAGTTCTTC
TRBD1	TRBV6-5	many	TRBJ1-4	CASSYNRATGEDGKLFF	TGTGCCAGCAGTTACAATAGAGCGACAGGGGAAGACGGGAAACTGTTTTTT
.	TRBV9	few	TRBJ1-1	CASSVTMRTEAFF	TGTGCCAGCAGCGTCACCATGAGGACTGAAGCTTTCTTT
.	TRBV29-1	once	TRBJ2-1	CGVLTALEQFF	TGCGGCGTTCTCACAGCACTCGAGCAGTTCTTC